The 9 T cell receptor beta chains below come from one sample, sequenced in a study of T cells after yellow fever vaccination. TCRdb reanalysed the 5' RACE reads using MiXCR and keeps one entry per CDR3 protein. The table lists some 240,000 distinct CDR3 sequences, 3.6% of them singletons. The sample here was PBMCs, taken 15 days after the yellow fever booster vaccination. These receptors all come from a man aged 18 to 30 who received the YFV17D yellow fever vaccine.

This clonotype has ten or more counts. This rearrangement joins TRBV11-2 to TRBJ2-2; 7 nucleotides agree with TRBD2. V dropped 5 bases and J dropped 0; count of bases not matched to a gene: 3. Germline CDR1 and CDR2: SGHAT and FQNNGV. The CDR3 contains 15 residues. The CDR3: CASSPSGANTGELFF. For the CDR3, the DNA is TGTGCCAGCAGCCCTAGCGGCGCGAACACCGGGGAGCTGTTTTTT.

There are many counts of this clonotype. DNA of the CDR3: TGTGCCAGCAGTGAGGGGGGAAACAATGAGCAGTTCTTC. This gives the protein CASSEGGNNEQFF. The V and J genes are TRBV28 and TRBJ2-1; TRBD1 or TRBD2 may be the D gene (6 bases each). This CDR3 spans 13 amino acids. V was trimmed by 5 bases and J by 5 bases, leaving 10 bases between them. Looked up from germline, CDR1 is MDHEN and CDR2 is SYDVKM.

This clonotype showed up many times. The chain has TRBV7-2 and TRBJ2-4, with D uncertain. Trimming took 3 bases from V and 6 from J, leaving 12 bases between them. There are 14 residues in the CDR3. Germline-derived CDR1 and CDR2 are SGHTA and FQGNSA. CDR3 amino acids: CASSFLGPGNIQYF. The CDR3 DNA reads TGTGCCAGCAGCTTTCTAGGTCCAGGAAACATTCAGTACTTC.

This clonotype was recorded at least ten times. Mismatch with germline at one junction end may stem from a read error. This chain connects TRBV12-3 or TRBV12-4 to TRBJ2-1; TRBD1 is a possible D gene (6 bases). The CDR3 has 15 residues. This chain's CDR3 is CANSPGRGTYNEQFF. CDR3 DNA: TGTGCCAACAGTCCCGGCAGGGGCACCTACAATGAGCAGTTCTTC.

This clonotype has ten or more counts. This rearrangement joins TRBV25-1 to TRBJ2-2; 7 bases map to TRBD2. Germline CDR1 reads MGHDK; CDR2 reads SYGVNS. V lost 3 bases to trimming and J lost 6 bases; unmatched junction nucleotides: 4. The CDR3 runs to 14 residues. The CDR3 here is CASSEAGEAGELFF. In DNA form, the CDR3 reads TGTGCCAGCAGTGAGGCGGGGGAGGCCGGGGAGCTGTTTTTT.

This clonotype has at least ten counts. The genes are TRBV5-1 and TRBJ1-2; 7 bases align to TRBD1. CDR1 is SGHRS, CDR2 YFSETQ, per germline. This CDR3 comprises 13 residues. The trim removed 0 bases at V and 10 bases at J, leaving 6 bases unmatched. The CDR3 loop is CASSLETGTVYTF. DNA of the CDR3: TGCGCCAGCAGCTTGGAGACCGGGACAGTCTACACCTTC. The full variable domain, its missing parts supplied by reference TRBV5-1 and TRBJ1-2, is KAGVTQTPRYLIKTRGQQVTLSCSPISGHRSVSWYQQTPGQGLQFLFEYFSETQRNKGNFPGRFSGRQFSNSRSEMNVSTLELGDSALYLCASSLETGTVYTFGSGTRLTVV.

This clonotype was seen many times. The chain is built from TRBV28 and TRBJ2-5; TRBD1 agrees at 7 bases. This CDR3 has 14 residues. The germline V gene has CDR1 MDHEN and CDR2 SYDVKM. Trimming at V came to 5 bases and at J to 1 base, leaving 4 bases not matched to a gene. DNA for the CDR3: TGTGCCAGCAGTACCCCAGGGGGCCAAGAGACCCAGTACTTC. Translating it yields CASSTPGGQETQYF.

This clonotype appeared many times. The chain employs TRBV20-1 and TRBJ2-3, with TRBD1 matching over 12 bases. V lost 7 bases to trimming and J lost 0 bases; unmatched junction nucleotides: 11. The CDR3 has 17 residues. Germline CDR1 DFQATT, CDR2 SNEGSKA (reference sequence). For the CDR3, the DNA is TGCAGTGTAGGCGGGACAGGGGGCGCGGGTAGCACAGATACGCAGTATTTT. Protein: CSVGGTGGAGSTDTQYF.

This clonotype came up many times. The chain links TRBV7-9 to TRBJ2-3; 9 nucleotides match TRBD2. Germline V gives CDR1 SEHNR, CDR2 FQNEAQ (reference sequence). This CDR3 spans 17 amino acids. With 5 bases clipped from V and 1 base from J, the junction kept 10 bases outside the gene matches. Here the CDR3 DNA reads TGTGCCAGCAGCCCCGCCGAGCCTAGCGGGGGCACAGATACGCAGTATTTT. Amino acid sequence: CASSPAEPSGGTDTQYF.